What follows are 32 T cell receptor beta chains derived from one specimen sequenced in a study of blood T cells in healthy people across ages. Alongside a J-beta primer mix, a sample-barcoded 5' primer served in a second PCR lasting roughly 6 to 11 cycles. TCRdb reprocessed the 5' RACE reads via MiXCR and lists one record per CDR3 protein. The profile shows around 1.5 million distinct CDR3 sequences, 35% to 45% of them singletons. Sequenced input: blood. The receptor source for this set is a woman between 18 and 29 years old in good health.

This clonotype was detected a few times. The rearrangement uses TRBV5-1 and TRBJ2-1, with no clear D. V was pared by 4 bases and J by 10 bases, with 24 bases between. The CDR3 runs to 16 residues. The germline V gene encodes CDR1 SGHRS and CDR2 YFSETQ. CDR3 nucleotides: TGCGCCAGCAGCCCCACCGGGCCAAGGGATGGTGGGGAGCAGTTCTTC. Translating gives CASSPTGPRDGGEQFF.

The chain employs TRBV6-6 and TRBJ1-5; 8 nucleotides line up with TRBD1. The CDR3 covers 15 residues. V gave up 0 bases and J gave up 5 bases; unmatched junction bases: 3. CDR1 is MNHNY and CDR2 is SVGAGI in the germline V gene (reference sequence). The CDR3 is CASSYSGQGHQPQHF. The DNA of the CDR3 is TGTGCCAGCAGTTACTCAGGACAGGGACATCAGCCCCAGCATTTT.

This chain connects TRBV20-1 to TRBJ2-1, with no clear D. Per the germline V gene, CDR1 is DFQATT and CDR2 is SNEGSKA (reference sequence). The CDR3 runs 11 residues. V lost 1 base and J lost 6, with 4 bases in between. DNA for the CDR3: TGCAGTGCTAGAGTTTTCAATGAGCAGTTCTTC. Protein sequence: CSARVFNEQFF.

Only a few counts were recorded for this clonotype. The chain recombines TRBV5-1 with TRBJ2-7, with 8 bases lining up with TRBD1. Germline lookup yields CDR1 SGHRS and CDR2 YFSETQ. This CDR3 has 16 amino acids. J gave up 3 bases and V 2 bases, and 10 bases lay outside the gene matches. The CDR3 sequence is CASSFSTGAGDYEQYF. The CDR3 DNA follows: TGCGCCAGCAGCTTTTCGACAGGGGCCGGGGACTACGAGCAGTACTTC.

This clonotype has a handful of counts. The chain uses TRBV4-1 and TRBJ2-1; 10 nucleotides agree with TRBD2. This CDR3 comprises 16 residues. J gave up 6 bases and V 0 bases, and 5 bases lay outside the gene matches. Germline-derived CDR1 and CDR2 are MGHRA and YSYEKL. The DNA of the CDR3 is TGCGCCAGCAGCCAAGATAGCGGGACTAGCGTCAATGAGCAGTTCTTC. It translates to CASSQDSGTSVNEQFF.

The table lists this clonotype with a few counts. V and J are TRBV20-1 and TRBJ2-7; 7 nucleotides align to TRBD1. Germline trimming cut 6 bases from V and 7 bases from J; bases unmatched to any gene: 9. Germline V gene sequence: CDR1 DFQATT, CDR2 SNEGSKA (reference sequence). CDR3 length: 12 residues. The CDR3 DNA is TGCAGTGCCTATGAAAACAGGGGAGAGCAGTACTTC. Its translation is CSAYENRGEQYF.

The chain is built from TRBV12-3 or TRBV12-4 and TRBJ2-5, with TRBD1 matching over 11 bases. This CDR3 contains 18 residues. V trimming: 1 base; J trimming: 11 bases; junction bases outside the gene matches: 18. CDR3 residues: CASSLVRDRGFLGLRQYF. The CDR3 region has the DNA TGTGCCAGCAGTTTAGTACGGGACAGGGGGTTTCTCGGATTAAGGCAGTACTTC.

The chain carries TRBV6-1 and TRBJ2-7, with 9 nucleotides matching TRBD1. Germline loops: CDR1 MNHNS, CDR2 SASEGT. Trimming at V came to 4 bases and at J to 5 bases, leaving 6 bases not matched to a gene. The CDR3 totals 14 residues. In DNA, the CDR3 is TGTGCCAGCAGTGTGACAGGGGGGGAGGACGAGCAGTACTTC. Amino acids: CASSVTGGEDEQYF.

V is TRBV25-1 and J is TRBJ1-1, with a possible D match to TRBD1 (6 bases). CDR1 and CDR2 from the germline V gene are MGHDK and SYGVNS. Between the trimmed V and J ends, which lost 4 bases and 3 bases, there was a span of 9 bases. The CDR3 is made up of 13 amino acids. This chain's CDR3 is CASSVQGYTEAFF. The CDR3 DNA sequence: TGTGCCAGCAGTGTCCAGGGGTACACTGAAGCTTTCTTT.

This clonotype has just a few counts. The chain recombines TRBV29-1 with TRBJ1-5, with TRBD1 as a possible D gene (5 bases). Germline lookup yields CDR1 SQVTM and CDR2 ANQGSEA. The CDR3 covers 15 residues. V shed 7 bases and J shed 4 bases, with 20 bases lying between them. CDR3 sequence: CSASVTGGENQPQHF. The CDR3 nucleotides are TGCAGCGCCTCAGTGACTGGGGGTGAAAATCAGCCCCAGCATTTT.

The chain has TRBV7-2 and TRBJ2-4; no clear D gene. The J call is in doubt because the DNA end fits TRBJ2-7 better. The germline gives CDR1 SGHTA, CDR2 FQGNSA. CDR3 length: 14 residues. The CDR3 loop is CASRRFDPFYEQYF. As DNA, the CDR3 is TGTGCCAGCAGACGATTTGACCCCTTCTACGAGCAGTACTTC.

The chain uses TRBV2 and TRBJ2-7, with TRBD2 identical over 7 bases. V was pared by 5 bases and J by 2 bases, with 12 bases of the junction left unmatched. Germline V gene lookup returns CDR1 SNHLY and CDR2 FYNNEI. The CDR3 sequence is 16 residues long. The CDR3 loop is CASSKRRASGTYEQYF. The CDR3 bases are TGTGCCAGCAGTAAGAGACGTGCTAGCGGAACCTACGAGCAGTACTTC.

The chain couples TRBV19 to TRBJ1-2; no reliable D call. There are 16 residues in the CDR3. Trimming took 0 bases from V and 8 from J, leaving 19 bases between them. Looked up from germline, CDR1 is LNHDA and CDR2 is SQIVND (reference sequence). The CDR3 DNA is TGTGCCAGTAGTATAGAATGGGTGGCACCTACGGGCGGCTACACCTTC. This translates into CASSIEWVAPTGGYTF.

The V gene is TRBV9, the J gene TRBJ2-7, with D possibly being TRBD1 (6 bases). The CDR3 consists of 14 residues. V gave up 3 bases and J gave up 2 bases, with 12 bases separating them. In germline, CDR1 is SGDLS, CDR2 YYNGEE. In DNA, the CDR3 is TGTGCCAGCAGCGGCCGGGACATGGCCTACGAGCAGTACTTC. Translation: CASSGRDMAYEQYF.

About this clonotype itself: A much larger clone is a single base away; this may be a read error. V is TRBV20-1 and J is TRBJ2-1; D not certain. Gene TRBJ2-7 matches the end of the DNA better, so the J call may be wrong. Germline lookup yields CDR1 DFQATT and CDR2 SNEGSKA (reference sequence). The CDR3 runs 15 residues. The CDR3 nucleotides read TGCAGTGCTCCGGTTCGAAGAAGCTCCTACAATGAGCAGTACTTC. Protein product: CSAPVRRSSYNEQYF.

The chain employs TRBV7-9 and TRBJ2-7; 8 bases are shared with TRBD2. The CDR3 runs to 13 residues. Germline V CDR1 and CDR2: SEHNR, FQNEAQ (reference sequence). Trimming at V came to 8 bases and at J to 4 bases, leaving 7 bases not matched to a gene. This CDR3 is CASSKAGAYEQYF. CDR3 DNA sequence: TGTGCCAGCTCAAAAGCGGGAGCGTACGAGCAGTACTTC.

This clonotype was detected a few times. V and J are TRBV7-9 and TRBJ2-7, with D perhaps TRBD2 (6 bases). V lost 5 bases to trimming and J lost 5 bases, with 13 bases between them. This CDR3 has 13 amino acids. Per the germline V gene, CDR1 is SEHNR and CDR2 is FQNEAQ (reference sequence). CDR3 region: CASSGTPGNEQYF. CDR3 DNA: TGTGCCAGCAGCGGGACTCCGGGGAACGAGCAGTACTTC.

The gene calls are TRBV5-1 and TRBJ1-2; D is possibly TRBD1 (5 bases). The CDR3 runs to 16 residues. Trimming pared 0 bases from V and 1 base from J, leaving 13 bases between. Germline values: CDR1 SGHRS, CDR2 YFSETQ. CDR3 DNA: TGCGCCAGCAGCTTGGCCGGGACTGGAGTTAACTATGGCTACACCTTC. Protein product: CASSLAGTGVNYGYTF. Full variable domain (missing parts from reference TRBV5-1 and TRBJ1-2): KAGVTQTPRYLIKTRGQQVTLSCSPISGHRSVSWYQQTPGQGLQFLFEYFSETQRNKGNFPGRFSGRQFSNSRSEMNVSTLELGDSALYLCASSLAGTGVNYGYTFGSGTRLTVV.

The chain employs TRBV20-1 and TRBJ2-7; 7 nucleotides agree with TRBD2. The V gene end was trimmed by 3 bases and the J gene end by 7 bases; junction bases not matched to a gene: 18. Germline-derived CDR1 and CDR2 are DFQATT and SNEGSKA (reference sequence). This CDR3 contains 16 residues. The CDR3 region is CSASVPSGSTYNEQYF. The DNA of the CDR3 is TGCAGTGCTAGTGTGCCTAGCGGCTCAACATACAATGAGCAGTACTTC.

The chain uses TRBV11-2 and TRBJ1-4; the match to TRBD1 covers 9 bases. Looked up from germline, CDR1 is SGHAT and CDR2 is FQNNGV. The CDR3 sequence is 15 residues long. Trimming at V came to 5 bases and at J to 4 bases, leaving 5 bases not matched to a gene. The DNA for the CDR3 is TGTGCCAGCAGCACATGGACAGGGGTTAATGAAAAACTGTTTTTT. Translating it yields CASSTWTGVNEKLFF.

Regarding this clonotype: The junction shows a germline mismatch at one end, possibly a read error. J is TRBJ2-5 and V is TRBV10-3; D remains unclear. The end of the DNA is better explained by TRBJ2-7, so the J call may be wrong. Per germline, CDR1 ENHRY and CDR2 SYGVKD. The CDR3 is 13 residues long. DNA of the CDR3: TGTGCCGTCAGTGAGGAAAGGGTTTACGAGCAGTACTTC. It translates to CAVSEERVYEQYF.

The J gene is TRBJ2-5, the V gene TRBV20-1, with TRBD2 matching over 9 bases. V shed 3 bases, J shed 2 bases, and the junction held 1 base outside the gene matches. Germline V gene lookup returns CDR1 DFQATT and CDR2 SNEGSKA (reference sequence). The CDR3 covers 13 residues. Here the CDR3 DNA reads TGCAGTGCTAGTCTAGCGGGGCAAGAGACCCAGTACTTC. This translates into CSASLAGQETQYF.

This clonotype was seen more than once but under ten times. CDR3 region: CASSSALTGIHRTDTQYF. CDR3 DNA sequence: TGTGCCAGCAGCTCAGCCCTGACAGGGATCCACCGCACAGATACGCAGTATTTT. The gene calls are TRBV7-6 and TRBJ2-3; TRBD1 aligns across 7 bases. With 4 bases clipped from V and 1 base from J, the junction kept 14 bases outside the gene matches. CDR3 length: 18 amino acids. The germline V gene has CDR1 SGHVS and CDR2 FNYEAQ.

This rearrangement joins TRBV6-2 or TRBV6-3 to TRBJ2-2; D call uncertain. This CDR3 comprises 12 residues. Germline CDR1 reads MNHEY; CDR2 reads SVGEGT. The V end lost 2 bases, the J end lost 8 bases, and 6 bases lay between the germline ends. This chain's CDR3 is CASSYPKGELFF. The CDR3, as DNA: TGTGCCAGCAGTTACCCTAAGGGGGAGCTGTTTTTT.

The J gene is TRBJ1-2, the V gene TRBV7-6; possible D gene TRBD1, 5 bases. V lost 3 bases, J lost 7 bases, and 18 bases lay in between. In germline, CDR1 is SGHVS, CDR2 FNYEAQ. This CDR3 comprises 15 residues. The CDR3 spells CASSLDEEGAIGYTF. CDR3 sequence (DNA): TGTGCCAGCAGCTTGGACGAGGAAGGGGCCATTGGCTACACCTTC.

The CDR3 region is CASSLTSIISEQFF. The CDR3 region has the DNA TGTGCCAGCAGTTTGACTAGCATAATTAGTGAGCAGTTCTTC. The chain joins TRBV28 to TRBJ2-1; the match to TRBD2 covers 7 bases. CDR1 is MDHEN and CDR2 is SYDVKM in the germline V gene. The J segment lost 9 bases and the V segment lost 3 bases, leaving 8 bases of the junction unmatched. The CDR3 contains 14 residues.

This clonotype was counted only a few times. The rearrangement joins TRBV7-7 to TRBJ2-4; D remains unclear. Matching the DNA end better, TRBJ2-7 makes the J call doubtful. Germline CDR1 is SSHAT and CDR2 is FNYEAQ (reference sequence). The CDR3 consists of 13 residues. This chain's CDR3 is CASSDGVGYEQYF. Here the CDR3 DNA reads TGTGCCAGCAGCGATGGAGTGGGATACGAGCAGTACTTC.

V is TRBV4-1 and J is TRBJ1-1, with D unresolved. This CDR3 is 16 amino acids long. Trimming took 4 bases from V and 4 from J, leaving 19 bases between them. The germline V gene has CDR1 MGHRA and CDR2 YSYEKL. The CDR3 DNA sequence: TGCGCCAGCAGCCCTTCCCTGGGGATACAAGGCACTGAAGCTTTCTTT. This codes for CASSPSLGIQGTEAFF.

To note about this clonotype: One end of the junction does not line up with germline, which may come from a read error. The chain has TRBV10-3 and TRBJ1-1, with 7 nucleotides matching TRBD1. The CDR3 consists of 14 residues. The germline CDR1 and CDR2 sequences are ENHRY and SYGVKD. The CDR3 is CAISEGRGSAEPFF. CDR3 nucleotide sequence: TGTGCCATCAGTGAAGGCAGGGGGTCCGCTGAACCTTTCTTT.

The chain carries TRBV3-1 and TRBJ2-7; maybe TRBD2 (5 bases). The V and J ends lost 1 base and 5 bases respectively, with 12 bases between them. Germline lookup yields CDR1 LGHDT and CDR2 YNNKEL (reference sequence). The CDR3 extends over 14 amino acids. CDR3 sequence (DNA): TGTGCCAGCAGCCAAGTAGGGAGTTCCCACGAGCAGTACTTC. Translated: CASSQVGSSHEQYF.

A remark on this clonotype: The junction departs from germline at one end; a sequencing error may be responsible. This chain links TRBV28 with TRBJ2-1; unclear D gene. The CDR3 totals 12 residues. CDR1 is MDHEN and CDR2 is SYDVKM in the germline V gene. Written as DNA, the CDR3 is TGTGCCAGCAATTTAACTGGTATGAGCCTGTTCTTC. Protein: CASNLTGMSLFF. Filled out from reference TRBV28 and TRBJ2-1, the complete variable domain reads DVKVTQSSRYLVKRTGEKVFLECVQDMDHENMFWYRQDPGLGLRLIYFSYDVKMKEKGDIPEGYSVSREKKERFSLILESASTNQTSMYLCASNLTGMSLFFGPGTRLTVL.

DNA of the CDR3: TGTGCCAGCAGTTCCTCGCCCCGGGACTACGAGCAGTACTTC. Amino acid sequence: CASSSSPRDYEQYF. The genes are TRBV27 and TRBJ2-7; tentative D call: TRBD2 (5 bases). The CDR3 has 14 amino acids. V was shortened by 4 bases and J by 3 bases, with 13 bases between the two germline ends. Per germline, CDR1 MNHEY and CDR2 SMNVEV (reference sequence).